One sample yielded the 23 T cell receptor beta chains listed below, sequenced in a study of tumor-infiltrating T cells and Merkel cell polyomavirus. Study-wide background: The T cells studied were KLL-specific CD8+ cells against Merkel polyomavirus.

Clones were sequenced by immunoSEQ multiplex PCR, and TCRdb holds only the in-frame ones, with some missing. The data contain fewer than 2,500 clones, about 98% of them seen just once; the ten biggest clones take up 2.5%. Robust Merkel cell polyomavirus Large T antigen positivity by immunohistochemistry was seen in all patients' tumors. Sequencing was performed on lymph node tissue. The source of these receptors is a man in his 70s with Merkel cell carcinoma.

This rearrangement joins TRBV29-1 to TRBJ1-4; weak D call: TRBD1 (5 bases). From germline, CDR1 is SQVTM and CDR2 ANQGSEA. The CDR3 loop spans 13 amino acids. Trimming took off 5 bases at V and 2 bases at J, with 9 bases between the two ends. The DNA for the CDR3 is TGCAGCGTTCGGGAGGGGACTAATGAAAAACTGTTTTTT. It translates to CSVREGTNEKLFF.

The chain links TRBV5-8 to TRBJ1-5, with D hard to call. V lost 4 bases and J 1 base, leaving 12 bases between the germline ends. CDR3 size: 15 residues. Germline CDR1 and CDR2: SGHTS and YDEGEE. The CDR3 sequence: CASSAGERSNQPQHF. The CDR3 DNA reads TGTGCCAGCAGCGCCGGGGAGAGAAGCAATCAGCCCCAGCATTTT.

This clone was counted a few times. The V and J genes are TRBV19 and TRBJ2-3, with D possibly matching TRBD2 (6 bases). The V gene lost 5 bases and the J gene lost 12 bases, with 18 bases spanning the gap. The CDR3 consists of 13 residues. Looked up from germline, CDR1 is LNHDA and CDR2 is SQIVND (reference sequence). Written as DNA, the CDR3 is TGTGCCAGTAGTGCCCAGACTAGTAAAGTACAGTATTTT. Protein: CASSAQTSKVQYF.

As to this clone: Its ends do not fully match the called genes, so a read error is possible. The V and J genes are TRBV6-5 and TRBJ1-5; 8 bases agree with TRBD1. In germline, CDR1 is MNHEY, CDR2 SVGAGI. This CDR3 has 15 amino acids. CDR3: CASRKDRVSNQLQHF. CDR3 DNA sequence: TGTGCCAGCAGAAAGGACAGGGTCTCCAATCAGCTCCAGCATTTT.

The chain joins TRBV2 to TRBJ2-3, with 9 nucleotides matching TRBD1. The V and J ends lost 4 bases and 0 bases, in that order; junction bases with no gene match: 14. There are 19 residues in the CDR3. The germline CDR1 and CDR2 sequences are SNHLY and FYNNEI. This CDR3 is CASSAAGQGFLLSTDTQYF. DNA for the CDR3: TGTGCCAGCAGTGCGGCGGGACAGGGCTTTCTTCTTAGCACAGATACGCAGTATTTT.

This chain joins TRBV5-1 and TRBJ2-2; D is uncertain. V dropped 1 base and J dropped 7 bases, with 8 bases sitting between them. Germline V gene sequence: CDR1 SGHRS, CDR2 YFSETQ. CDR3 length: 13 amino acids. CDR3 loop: CASSLRFVGELFF. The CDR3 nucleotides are TGCGCCAGCAGCTTGCGTTTCGTCGGGGAGCTGTTTTTT.

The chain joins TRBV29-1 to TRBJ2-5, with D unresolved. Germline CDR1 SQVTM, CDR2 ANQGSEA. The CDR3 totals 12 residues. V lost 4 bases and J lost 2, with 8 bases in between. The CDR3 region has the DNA TGCAGCGTTGTAGCCGGGCAAGAGACCCAGTACTTC. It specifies CSVVAGQETQYF.

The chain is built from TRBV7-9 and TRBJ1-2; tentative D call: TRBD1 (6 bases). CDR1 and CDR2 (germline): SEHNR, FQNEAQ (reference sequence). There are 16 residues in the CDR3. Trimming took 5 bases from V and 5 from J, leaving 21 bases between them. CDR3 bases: TGTGCCAGCAGCCTTTCCCTAGGGGGTCTTAGTTATGGCTACACCTTC. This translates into CASSLSLGGLSYGYTF.

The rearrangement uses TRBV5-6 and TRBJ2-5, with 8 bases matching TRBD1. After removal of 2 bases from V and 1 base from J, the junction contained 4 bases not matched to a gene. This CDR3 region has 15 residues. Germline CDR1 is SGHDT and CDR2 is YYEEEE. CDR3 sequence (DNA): TGTGCCAGCAGCTTACTCGGGACAGGCCAAGAGACCCAGTACTTC. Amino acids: CASSLLGTGQETQYF. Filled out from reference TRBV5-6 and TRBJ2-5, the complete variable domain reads DAGVTQSPTHLIKTRGQQVTLRCSPKSGHDTVSWYQQALGQGPQFIFQYYEEEERQRGNFPDRFSGHQFPNYSSELNVNALLLGDSALYLCASSLLGTGQETQYFGPGTRLLVL.

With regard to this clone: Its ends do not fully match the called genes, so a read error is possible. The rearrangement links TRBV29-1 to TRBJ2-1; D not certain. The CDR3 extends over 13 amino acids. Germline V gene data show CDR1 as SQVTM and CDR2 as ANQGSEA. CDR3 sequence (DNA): TGCAGCTCAAAGTCCTCCTCCTATAATGAGCAGTTCTTC. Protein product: CSSKSSSYNEQFF.

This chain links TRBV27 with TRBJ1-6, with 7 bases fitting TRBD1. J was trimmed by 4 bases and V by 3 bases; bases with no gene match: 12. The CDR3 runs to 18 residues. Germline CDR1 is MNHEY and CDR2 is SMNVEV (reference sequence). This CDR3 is CASSLSPTGAPYNSPLHF. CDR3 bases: TGTGCCAGCAGTTTGTCACCAACAGGGGCCCCTTATAATTCACCCCTCCACTTT.

The CDR3: CASSKSGEETSGSYEQYV. In DNA, the CDR3 is TGTGCCAGCAGCAAATCGGGGGAGGAGACTAGCGGGAGTTACGAGCAGTACGTC. The chain joins TRBV21-1 to TRBJ2-7; the table's D call, TRBD2, has no DNA check behind it. TRBV21-1 is a documented pseudogene. This CDR3 has 18 residues.

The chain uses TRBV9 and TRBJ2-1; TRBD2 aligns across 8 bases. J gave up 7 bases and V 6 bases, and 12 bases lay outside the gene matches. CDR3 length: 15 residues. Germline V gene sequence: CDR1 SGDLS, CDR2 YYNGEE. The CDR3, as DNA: TGTGCCAGCACCCGGGGGGGGCAGGGAGCGAATGAGCAGTTCTTC. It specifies CASTRGGQGANEQFF. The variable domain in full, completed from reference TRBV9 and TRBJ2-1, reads DSGVTQTPKHLITATGQRVTLRCSPRSGDLSVYWYQQSLDQGLQFLIQYYNGEERAKGNILERFSAQQFPDLHSELNLSSLELGDSALYFCASTRGGQGANEQFFGPGTRLTVL.

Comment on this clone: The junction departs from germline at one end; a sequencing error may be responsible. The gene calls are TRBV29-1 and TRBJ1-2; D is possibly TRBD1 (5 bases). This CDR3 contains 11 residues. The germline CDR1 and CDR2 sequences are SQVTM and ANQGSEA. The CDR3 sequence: CSLKKRDGYTF. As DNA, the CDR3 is TGCAGCCTTAAAAAGCGGGACGGCTACACTTTC.

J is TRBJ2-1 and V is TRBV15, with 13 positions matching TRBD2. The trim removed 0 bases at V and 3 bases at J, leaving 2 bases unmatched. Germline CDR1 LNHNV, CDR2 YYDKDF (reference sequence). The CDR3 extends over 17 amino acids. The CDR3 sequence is CATSRELAGGGYNEQFF. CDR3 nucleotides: TGTGCCACCAGCAGAGAACTAGCGGGAGGGGGCTACAATGAGCAGTTCTTC.

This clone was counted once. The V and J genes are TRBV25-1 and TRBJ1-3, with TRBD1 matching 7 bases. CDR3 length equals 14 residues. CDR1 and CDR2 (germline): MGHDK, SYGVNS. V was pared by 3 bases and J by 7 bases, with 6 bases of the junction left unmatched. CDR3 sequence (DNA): TGTGCCAGCAGTGACACAGGGGACAAGAACACCATATATTTT. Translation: CASSDTGDKNTIYF.

The CDR3 coding sequence is TGCGCCAGCAGCTCCGGACTATACAATGAGCAGTTCTTC. This gives the protein CASSSGLYNEQFF. This sequence joins TRBV5-1 and TRBJ2-1; TRBD2 might be the D (6 bases). Per the germline V gene, CDR1 is SGHRS and CDR2 is YFSETQ. CDR3 length: 13 residues. V lost 3 bases, J lost 4 bases, and 8 bases lay in between.

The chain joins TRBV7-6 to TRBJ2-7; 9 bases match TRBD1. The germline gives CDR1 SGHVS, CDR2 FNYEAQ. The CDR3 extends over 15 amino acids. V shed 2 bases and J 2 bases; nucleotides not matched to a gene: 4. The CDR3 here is CASSLSQGAAYEQYF. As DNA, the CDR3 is TGTGCCAGCAGCTTATCACAGGGGGCGGCCTACGAGCAGTACTTC.

The CDR3 region is CASGLVQGPTNEKLFF. The DNA for the CDR3 is TGTGCTAGTGGTTTGGTACAGGGGCCAACTAATGAAAAACTGTTTTTT. This chain links TRBV12-5 with TRBJ1-4, with TRBD1 identical over 7 bases. Looked up from germline, CDR1 is LGHNT and CDR2 is FRNRAP. V gave up 0 bases and J gave up 0 bases; unmatched junction bases: 1. This CDR3 is built from 16 residues.

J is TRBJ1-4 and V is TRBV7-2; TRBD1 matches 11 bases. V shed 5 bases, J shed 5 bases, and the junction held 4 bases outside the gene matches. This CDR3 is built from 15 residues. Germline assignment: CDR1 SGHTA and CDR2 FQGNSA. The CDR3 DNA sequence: TGTGCCAGCAGCCCTGGGACAGGGGGAAATGAAAAACTGTTTTTT. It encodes CASSPGTGGNEKLFF.

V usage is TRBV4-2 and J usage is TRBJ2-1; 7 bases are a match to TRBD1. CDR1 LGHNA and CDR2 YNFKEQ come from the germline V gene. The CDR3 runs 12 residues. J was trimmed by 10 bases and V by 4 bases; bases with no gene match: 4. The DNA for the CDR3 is TGTGCCAGCAGCCTCCCGGACAGGGAGCAGTTCTTC. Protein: CASSLPDREQFF.

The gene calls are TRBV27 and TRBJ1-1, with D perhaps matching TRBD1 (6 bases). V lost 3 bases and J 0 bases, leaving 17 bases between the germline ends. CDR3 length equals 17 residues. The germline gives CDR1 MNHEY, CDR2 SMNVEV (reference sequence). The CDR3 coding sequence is TGTGCCAGCAGTTTGAAAGGTCCGGGACAAATGAACACTGAAGCTTTCTTT. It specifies CASSLKGPGQMNTEAFF.

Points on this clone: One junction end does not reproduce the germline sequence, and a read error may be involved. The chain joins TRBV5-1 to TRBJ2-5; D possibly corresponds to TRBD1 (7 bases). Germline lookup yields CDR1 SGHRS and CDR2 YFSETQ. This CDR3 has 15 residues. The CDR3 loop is CTSSNAGQLQETQYF. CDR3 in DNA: TGCACCAGCAGTAATGCGGGACAGTTACAAGAGACCCAGTACTTC.